What follows describes a single TCR beta chain. How the authors handled the data: Scientists estimated how many nucleated cells there were by amplifying reference gene primers. Here immunoSEQ multiplex PCR was the method, and the copy in TCRdb shows in-frame clones only, minus some. V, J and clone size were drawn from that table, and D and trimming were deduced from the DNA. The repertoire holds roughly 200,000 clones, with approximately 91% as singletons. The data are from a study of blood T cell repertoires in COVID-19. J was trimmed by 8 bases and V by 4 bases; bases with no gene match: 8. CDR3 length: 15 residues. CDR1 and CDR2 from the germline V gene are LNHDA and SQIVND (reference sequence).

This chain uses TRBV19 with TRBJ1-6; 7 nucleotides match TRBD1. The TCR was taken from a woman in her forties who had recovered from COVID-19. The sample taken for sequencing was peripheral blood. The CDR3: CASSTHTGVDSPLHF. CDR3 nucleotide sequence: TGTGCCAGTAGTACTCATACAGGGGTGGATTCACCCCTCCACTTT.